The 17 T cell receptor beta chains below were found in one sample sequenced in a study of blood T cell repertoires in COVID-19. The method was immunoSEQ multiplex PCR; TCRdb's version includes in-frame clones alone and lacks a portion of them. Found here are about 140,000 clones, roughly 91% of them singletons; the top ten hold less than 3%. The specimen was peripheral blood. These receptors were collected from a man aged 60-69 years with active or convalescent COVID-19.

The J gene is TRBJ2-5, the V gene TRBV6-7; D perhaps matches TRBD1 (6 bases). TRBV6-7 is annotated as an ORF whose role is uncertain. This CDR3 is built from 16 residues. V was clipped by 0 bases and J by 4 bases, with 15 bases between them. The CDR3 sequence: CASSYSPSQGRETQYF. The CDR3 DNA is TGTGCCAGCAGTTACTCCCCTTCACAGGGTAGAGAGACCCAGTACTTC.

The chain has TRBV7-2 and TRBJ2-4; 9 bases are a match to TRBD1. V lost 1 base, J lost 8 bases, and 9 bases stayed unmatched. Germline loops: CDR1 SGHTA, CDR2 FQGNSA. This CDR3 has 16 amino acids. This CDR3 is CASSLEPGQGRDIQYF. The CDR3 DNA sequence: TGTGCCAGCAGCTTAGAACCGGGACAGGGTAGGGACATTCAGTACTTC.

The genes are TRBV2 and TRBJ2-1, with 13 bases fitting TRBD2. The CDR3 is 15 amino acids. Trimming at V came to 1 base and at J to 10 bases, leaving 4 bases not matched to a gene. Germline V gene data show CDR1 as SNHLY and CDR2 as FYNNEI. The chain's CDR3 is CASSEEGLAGLEQFF. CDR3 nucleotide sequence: TGTGCCAGCAGTGAAGAGGGACTAGCGGGGTTAGAGCAGTTCTTC.

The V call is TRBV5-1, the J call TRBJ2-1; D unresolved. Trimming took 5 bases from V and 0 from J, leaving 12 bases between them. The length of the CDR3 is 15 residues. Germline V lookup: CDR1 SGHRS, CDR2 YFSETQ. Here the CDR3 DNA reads TGCGCCAGCAGTATGACTTCTCTCTCCTACAATGAGCAGTTCTTC. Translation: CASSMTSLSYNEQFF.

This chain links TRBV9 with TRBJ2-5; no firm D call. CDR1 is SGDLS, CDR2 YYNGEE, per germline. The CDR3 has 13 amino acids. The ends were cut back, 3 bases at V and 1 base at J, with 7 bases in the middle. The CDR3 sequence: CASSALLQETQYF. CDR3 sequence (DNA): TGTGCCAGCAGCGCCTTACTCCAAGAGACCCAGTACTTC.

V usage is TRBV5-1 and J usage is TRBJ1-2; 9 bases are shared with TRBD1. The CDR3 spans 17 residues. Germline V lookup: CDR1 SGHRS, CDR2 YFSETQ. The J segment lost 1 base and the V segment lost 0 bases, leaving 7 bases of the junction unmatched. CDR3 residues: CASSLDAGTGRNYGYTF. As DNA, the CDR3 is TGCGCCAGCAGCTTGGACGCCGGGACAGGGCGTAACTATGGCTACACCTTC.

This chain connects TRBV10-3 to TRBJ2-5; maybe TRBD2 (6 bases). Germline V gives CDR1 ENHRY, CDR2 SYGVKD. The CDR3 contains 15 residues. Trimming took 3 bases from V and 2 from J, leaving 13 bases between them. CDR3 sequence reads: CAISDVGGVQETQYF. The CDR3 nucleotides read TGTGCCATCAGTGATGTAGGAGGGGTTCAAGAGACCCAGTACTTC.

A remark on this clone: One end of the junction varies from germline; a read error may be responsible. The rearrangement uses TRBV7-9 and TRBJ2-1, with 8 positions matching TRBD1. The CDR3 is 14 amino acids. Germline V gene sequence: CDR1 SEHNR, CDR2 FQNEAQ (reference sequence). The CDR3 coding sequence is TGTGCCAGCAGTTTAGGTGACAGGGGCAATGAGCAGTTCTTC. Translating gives CASSLGDRGNEQFF.

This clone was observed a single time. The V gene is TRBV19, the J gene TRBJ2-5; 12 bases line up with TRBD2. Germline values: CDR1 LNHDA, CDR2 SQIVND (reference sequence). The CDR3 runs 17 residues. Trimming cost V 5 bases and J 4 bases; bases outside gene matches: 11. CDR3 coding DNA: TGTGCCAGTAGTCGAGAGAGAACTAGCGGGGGGAGAGAGACCCAGTACTTC. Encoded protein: CASSRERTSGGRETQYF.

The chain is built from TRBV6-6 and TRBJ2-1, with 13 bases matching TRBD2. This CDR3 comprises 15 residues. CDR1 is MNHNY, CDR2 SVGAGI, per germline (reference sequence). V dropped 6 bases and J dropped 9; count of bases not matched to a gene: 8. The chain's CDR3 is CASSPTSGGDSEQFF. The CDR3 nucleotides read TGTGCCAGCAGCCCAACTAGCGGGGGGGACAGTGAGCAGTTCTTC.

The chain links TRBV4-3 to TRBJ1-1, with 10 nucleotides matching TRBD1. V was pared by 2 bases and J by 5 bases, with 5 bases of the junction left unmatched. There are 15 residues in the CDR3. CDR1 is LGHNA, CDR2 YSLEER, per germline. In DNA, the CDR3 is TGCGCCAGCAGCCAAATCCGGGACAGGGGAACTGAAGCTTTCTTT. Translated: CASSQIRDRGTEAFF.

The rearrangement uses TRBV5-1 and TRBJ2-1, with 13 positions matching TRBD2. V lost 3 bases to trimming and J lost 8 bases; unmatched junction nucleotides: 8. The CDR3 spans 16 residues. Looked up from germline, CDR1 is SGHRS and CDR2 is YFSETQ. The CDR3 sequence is CASSSGTSGIWDEQFF. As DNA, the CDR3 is TGCGCCAGCAGCTCCGGGACTAGCGGGATATGGGATGAGCAGTTCTTC.

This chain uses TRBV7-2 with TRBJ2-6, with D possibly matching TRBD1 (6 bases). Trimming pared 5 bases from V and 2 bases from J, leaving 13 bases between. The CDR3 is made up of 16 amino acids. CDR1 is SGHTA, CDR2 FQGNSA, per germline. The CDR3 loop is CASSPRTATGANVLTF. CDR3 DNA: TGTGCCAGCAGCCCCAGGACAGCGACTGGGGCCAACGTCCTGACTTTC.

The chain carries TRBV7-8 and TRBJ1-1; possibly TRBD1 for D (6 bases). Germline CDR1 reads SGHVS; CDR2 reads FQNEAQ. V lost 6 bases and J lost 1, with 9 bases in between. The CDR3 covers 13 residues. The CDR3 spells CASRLDRNTEAFF. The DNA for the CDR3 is TGTGCCAGCAGACTGGACAGGAACACTGAAGCTTTCTTT.

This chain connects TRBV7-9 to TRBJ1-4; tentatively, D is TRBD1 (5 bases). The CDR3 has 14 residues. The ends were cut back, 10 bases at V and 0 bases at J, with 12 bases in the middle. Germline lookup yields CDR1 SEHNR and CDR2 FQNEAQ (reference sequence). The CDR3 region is CATPQGATNEKLFF. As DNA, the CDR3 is TGTGCCACTCCCCAAGGGGCAACTAATGAAAAACTGTTTTTT.

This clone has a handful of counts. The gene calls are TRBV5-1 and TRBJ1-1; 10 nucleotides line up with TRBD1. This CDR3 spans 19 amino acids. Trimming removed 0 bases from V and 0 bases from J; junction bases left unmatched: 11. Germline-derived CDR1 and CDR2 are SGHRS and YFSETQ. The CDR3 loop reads CASSLDRQGALSLNTEAFF. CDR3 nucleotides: TGCGCCAGCAGCTTGGACCGACAGGGGGCGCTTTCTCTGAACACTGAAGCTTTCTTT. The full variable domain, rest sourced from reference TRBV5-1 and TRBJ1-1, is KAGVTQTPRYLIKTRGQQVTLSCSPISGHRSVSWYQQTPGQGLQFLFEYFSETQRNKGNFPGRFSGRQFSNSRSEMNVSTLELGDSALYLCASSLDRQGALSLNTEAFFGQGTRLTVV.

In nucleotides, the CDR3 is TGTGCCAGCAGTTACACAAGCGGGGGGATCGCAGATACGCAGTATTTT. Its protein product is CASSYTSGGIADTQYF. The genes are TRBV6-2 or TRBV6-3 and TRBJ2-3, with 9 bases that match TRBD2. The CDR3 extends over 16 amino acids. V was pared by 2 bases and J by 4 bases, with 7 bases of the junction left unmatched. The germline V gene has CDR1 MNHEY and CDR2 SVGEGT.